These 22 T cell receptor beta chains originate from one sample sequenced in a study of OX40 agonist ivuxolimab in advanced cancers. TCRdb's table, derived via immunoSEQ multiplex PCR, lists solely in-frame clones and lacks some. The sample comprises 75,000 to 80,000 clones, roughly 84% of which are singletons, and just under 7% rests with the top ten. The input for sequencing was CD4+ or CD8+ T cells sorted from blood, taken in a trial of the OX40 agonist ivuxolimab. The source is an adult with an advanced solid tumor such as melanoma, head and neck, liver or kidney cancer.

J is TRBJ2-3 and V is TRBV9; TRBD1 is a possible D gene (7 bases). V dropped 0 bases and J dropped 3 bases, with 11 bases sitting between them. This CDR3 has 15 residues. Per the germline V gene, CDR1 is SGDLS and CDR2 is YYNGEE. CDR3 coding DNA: TGTGCCAGCAGCGTAGAACAGGGGAGGACAGATACGCAGTATTTT. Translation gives CASSVEQGRTDTQYF.

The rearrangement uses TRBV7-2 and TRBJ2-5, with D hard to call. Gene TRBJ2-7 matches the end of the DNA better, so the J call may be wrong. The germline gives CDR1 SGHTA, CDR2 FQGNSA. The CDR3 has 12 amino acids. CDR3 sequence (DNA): TGTGCCAGCAGCCCTCACTACTACGAGCAGTACTTC. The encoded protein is CASSPHYYEQYF.

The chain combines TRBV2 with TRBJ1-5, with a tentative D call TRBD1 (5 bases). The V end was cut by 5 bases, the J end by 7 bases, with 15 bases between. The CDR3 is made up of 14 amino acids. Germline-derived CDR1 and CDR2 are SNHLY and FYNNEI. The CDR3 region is CASSFQTRDQPQHF. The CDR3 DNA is TGTGCCAGCAGTTTTCAAACCCGGGACCAGCCCCAGCATTTT.

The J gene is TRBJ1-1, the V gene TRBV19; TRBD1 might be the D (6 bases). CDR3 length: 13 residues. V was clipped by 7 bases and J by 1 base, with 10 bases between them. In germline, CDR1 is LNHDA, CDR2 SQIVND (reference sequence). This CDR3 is CASNQGSNTEAFF. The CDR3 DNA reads TGTGCCAGTAATCAGGGGTCGAACACTGAAGCTTTCTTT.

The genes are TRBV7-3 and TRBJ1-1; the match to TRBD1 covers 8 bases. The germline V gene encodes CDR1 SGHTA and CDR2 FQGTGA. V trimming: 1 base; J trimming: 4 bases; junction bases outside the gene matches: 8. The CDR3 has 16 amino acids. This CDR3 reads CASSLSPNRGGTEAFF. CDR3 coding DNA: TGTGCCAGCAGCTTAAGCCCCAACAGGGGGGGCACTGAAGCTTTCTTT.

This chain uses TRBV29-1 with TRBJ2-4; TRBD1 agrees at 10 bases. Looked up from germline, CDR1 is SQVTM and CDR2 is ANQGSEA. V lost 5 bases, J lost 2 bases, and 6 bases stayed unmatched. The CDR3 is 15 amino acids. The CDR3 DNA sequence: TGCAGCGTTCAGACAGGGGGCATGTCCAAAAACATTCAGTACTTC. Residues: CSVQTGGMSKNIQYF.

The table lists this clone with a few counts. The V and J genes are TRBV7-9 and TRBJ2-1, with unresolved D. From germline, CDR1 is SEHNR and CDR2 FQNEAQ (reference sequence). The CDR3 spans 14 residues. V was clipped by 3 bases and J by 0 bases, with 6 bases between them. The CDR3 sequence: CASSFAPSYNEQFF. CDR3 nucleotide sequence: TGTGCCAGCAGCTTTGCCCCCTCCTACAATGAGCAGTTCTTC.

This CDR3 reads CASSEQRYEQYF. The CDR3 nucleotides are TGCGCCAGCAGTGAGCAGCGGTACGAGCAGTACTTC. The chain recombines TRBV10-2 with TRBJ2-7, with D tentatively TRBD2 (5 bases). The CDR3 extends over 12 amino acids. Looked up from germline, CDR1 is WSHSY and CDR2 is SAAADI. Between the trimmed V and J ends, which lost 2 bases and 4 bases, there was a span of 6 bases.

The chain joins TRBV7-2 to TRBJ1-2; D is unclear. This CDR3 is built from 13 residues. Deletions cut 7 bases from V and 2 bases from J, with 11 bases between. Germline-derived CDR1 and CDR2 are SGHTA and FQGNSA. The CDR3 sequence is CASTLWMNYGYTF. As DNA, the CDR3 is TGTGCCAGCACCCTGTGGATGAACTATGGCTACACCTTC.

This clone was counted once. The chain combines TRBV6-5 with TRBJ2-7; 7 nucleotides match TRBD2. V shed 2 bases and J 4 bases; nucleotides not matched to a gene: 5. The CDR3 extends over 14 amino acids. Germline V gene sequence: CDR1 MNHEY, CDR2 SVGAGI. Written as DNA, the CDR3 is TGTGCCAGCAGTTACGGGGGGGGGAAGTACGAGCAGTACTTC. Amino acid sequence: CASSYGGGKYEQYF.

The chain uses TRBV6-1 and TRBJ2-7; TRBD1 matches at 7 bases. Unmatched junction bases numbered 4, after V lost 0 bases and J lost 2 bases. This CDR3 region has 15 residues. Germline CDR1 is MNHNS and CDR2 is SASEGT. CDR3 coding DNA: TGTGCCAGCAGTGAAGCTCGGACAGGAGCCTACGAGCAGTACTTC. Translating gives CASSEARTGAYEQYF.

The DNA for the CDR3 is TGTGCCAGCAGCCAAGGGACAGGTCAAATTTATGGCTACACCTTC. This sequence encodes CASSQGTGQIYGYTF. V is TRBV7-8 and J is TRBJ1-2, with TRBD1 identical over 8 bases. The J segment lost 5 bases and the V segment lost 5 bases, leaving 10 bases of the junction unmatched. This CDR3 is 15 amino acids long. CDR1 is SGHVS and CDR2 is FQNEAQ in the germline V gene.

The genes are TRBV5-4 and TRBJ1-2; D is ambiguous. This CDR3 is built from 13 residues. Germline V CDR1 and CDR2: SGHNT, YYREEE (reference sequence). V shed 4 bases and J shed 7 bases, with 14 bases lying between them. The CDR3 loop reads CASSRKREPGYTF. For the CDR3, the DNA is TGTGCCAGCAGCCGGAAGAGGGAACCTGGCTACACCTTC.

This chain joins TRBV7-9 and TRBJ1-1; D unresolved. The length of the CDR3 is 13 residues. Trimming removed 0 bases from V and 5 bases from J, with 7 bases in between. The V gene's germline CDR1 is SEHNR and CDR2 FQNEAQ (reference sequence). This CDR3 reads CASSLAPVTEAFF. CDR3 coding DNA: TGTGCCAGCAGCTTAGCGCCTGTAACTGAAGCTTTCTTT.

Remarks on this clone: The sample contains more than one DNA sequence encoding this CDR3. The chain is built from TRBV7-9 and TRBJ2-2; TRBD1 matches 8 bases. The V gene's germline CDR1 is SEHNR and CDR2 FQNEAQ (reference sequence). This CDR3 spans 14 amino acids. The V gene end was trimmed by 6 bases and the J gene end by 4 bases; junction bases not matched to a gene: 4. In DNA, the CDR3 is TGTGCCAGCAGTTTGGACAGGGCCACCGGGGAGCTGTTTTTT. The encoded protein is CASSLDRATGELFF. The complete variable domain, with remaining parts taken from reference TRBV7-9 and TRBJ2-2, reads DTGVSQNPRHKITKRGQNVTFRCDPISEHNRLYWYRQTLGQGPEFLTYFQNEAQLEKSRLLSDRFSAERPKGSFSTLEIQRTEQGDSAMYLCASSLDRATGELFFGEGSRLTVL.

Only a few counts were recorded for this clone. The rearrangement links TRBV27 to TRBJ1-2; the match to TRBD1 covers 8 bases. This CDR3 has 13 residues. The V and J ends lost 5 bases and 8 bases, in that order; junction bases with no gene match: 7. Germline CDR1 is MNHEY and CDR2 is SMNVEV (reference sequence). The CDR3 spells CASSPGQGKGYTF. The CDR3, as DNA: TGTGCCAGCAGTCCTGGACAGGGTAAGGGCTACACCTTC.

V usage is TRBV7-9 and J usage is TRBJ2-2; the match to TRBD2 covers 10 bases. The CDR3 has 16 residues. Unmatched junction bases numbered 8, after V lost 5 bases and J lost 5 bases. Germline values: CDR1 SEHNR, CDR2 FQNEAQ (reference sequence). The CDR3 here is CASSVSGRARTGELFF. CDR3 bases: TGTGCCAGCAGCGTGAGCGGGAGGGCCCGTACCGGGGAGCTGTTTTTT.

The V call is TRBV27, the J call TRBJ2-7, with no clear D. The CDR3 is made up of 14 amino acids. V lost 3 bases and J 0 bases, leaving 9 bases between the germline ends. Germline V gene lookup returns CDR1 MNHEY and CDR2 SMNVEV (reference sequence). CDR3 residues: CASSLTESSYEQYF. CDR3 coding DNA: TGTGCCAGCAGTTTGACCGAAAGCTCCTACGAGCAGTACTTC.

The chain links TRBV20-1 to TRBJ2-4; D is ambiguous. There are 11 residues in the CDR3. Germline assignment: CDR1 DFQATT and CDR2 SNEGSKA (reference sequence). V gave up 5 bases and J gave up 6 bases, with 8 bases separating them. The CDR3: CSASDPNIQYF. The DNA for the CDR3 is TGCAGTGCTTCGGACCCAAACATTCAGTACTTC.

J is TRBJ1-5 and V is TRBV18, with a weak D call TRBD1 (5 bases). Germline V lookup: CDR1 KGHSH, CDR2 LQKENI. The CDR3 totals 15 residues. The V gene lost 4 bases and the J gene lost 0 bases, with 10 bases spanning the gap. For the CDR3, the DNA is TGTGCCAGCTCACTGACAGACCCTAGCAATCAGCCCCAGCATTTT. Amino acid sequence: CASSLTDPSNQPQHF.

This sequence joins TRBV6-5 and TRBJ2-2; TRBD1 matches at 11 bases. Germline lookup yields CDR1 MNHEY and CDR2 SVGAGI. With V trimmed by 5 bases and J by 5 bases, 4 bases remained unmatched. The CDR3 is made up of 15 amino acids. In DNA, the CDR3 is TGTGCCAGCAGTCCGGGACAGGGGGGAACCGGGGAGCTGTTTTTT. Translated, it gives CASSPGQGGTGELFF.

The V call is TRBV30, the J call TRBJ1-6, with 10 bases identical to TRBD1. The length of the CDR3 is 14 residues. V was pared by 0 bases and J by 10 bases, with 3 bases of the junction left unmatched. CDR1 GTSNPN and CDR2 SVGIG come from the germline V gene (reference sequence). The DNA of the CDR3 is TGTGCCTGGAGTGTTGACAGGGGGCTGTCACCCCTCCACTTT. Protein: CAWSVDRGLSPLHF.